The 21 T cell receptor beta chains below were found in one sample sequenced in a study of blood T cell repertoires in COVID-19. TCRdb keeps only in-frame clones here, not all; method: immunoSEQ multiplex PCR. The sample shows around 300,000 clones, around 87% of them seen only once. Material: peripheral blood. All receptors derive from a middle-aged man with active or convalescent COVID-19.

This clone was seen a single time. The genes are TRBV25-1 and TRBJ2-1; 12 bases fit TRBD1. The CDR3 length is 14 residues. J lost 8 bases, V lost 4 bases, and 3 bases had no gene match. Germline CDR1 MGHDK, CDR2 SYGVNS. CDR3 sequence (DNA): TGTGCCAGCAGTGGGGGACAGGGGGCTTATGAGCAGTTCTTC. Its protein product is CASSGGQGAYEQFF.

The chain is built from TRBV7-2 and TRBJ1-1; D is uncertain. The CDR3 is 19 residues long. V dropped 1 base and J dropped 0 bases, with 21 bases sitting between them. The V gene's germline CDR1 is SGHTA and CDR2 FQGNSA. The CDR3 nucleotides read TGTGCCAGCAGCTTAGTAGCCCCTTCGGGAGGGCACCTGAACACTGAAGCTTTCTTT. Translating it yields CASSLVAPSGGHLNTEAFF.

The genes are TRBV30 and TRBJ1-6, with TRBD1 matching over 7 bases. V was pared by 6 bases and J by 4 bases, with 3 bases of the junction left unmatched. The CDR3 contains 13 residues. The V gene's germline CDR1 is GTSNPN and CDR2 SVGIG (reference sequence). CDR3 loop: CACRTGYNSPLHF. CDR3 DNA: TGTGCCTGCAGGACAGGATATAATTCACCCCTCCACTTT.

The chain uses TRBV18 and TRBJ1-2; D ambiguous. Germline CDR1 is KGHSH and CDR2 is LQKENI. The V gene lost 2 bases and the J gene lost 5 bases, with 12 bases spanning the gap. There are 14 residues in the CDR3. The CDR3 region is CASSPSQAPYGYTF. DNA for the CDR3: TGTGCCAGCTCACCAAGCCAGGCCCCGTATGGCTACACCTTC. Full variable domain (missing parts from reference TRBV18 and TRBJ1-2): NAGVMQNPRHLVRRRGQEARLRCSPMKGHSHVYWYRQLPEEGLKFMVYLQKENIIDESGMPKERFSAEFPKEGPSILRIQQVVRGDSAAYFCASSPSQAPYGYTFGSGTRLTVV.

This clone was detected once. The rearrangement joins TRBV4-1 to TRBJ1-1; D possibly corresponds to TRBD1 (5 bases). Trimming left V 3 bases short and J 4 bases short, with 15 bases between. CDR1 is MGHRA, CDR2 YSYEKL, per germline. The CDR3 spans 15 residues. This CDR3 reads CASSQGQAESTEAFF. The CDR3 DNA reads TGCGCCAGCAGCCAGGGGCAGGCTGAATCCACTGAAGCTTTCTTT.

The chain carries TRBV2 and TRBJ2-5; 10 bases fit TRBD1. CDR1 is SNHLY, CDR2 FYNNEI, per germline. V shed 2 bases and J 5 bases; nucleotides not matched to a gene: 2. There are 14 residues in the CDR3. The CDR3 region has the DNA TGTGCCAGCAGTGAATGGGACAGGGGTGAGACCCAGTACTTC. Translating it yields CASSEWDRGETQYF.

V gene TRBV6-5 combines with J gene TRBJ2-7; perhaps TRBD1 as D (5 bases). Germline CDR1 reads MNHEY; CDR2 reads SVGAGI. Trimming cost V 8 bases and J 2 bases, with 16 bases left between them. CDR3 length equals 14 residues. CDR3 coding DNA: TGTGCCAGCTCGAACATGGACACCCCCTACGAGCAGTACTTC. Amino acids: CASSNMDTPYEQYF.

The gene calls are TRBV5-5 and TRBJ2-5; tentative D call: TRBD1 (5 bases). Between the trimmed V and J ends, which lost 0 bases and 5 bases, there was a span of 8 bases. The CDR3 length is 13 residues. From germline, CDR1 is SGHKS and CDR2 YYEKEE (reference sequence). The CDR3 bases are TGTGCCAGCAGCTTGGGGGGCATGGAGACCCAGTACTTC. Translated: CASSLGGMETQYF.

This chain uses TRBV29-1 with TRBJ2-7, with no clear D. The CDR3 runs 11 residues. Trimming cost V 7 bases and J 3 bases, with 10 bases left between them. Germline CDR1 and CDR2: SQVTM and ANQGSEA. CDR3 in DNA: TGCAGCGGGAACTATGGCTACGAGCAGTACTTC. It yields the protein CSGNYGYEQYF.

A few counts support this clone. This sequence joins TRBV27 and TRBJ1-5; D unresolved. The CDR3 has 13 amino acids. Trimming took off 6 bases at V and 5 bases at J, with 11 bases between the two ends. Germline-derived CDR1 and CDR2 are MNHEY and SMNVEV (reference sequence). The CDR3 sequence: CASRRHTDQPQHF. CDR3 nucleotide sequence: TGTGCCAGCAGACGACATACAGATCAGCCCCAGCATTTT.

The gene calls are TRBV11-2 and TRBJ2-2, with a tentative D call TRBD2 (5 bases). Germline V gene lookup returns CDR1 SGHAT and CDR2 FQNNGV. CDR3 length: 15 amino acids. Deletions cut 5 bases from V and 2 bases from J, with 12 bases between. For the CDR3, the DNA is TGTGCCAGCAGCCTCCGGGGTGTCAACACCGGGGAGCTGTTTTTT. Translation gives CASSLRGVNTGELFF. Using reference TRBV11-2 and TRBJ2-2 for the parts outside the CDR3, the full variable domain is EAGVAQSPRYKIIEKRQSVAFWCNPISGHATLYWYQQILGQGPKLLIQFQNNGVVDDSQLPKDRFSAERLKGVDSTLKIQPAKLEDSAVYLCASSLRGVNTGELFFGEGSRLTVL.

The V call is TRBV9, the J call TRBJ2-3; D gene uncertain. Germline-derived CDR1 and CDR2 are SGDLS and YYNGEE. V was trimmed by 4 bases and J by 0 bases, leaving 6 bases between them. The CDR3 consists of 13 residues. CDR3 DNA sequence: TGTGCCAGCAGCACCACTAGCACAGATACGCAGTATTTT. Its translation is CASSTTSTDTQYF.

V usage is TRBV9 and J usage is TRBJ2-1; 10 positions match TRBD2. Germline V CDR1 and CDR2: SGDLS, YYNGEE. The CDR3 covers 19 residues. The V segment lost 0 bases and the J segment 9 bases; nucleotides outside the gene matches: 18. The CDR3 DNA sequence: TGTGCCAGCAGCGTAGAGGGAAGGGCGGCTAGCGGGGGCCCGTTTGAGCAGTTCTTC. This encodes CASSVEGRAASGGPFEQFF.

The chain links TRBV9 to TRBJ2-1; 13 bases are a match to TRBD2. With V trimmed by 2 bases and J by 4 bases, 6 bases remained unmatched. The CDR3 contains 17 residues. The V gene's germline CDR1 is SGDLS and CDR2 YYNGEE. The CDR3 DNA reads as TGTGCCAGCAGCGTGGGTGGACTAGCGGGAGAGTACAATGAGCAGTTCTTC. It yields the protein CASSVGGLAGEYNEQFF.

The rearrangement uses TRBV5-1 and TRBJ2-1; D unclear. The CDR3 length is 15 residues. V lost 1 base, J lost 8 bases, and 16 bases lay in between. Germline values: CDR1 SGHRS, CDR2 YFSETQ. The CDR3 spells CASSLTEPSFYEQFF. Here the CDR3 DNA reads TGCGCCAGCAGCTTGACGGAGCCAAGCTTCTATGAGCAGTTCTTC. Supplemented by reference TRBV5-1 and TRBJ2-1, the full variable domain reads KAGVTQTPRYLIKTRGQQVTLSCSPISGHRSVSWYQQTPGQGLQFLFEYFSETQRNKGNFPGRFSGRQFSNSRSEMNVSTLELGDSALYLCASSLTEPSFYEQFFGPGTRLTVL.

In nucleotides, the CDR3 is TGTGCCAGCAGCCGCCGGGACAGTACTTCCAATGAGCAGTTCTTC. Translation gives CASSRRDSTSNEQFF. The chain couples TRBV7-6 to TRBJ2-1; 7 nucleotides align to TRBD1. Per germline, CDR1 SGHVS and CDR2 FNYEAQ. V lost 5 bases, J lost 6 bases, and 10 bases stayed unmatched. This CDR3 region has 15 residues.

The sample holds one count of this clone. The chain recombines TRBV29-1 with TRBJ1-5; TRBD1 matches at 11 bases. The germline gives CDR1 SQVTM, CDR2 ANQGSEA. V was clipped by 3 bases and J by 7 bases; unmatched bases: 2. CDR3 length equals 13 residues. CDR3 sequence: CSVEGQGGQPQHF. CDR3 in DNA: TGCAGCGTTGAGGGACAGGGGGGCCAGCCCCAGCATTTT.

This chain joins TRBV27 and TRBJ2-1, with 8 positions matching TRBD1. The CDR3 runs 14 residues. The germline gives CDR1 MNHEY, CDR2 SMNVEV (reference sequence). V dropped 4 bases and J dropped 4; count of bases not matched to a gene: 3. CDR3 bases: TGTGCCAGCAGTTCCGACAGGGGTTACAATGAGCAGTTCTTC. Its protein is CASSSDRGYNEQFF.

The CDR3 protein is CASSLDGRAYGYTF. The CDR3, as DNA: TGTGCCAGCAGCTTGGACGGCAGGGCCTATGGCTACACCTTC. V is TRBV5-4 and J is TRBJ1-2; TRBD1 might be the D (5 bases). The V gene's germline CDR1 is SGHNT and CDR2 YYREEE (reference sequence). V was pared by 0 bases and J by 4 bases, with 10 bases between. The CDR3 has 14 residues. Supplemented by reference TRBV5-4 and TRBJ1-2, the full variable domain reads ETGVTQSPTHLIKTRGQQVTLRCSSQSGHNTVSWYQQALGQGPQFIFQYYREEENGRGNFPPRFSGLQFPNYSSELNVNALELDDSALYLCASSLDGRAYGYTFGSGTRLTVV.

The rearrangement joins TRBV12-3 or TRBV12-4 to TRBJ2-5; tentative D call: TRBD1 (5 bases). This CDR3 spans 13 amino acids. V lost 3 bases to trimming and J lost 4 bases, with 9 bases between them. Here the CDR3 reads CASSFGQGETQYF. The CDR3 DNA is TGTGCCAGCAGTTTTGGCCAGGGAGAGACCCAGTACTTC.

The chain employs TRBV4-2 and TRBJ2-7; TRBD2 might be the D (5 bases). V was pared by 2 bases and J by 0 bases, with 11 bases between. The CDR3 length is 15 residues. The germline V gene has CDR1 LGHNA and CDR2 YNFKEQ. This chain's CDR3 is CASSQTSLASYEQYF. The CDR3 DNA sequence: TGTGCCAGCAGCCAAACCTCCCTAGCCTCCTACGAGCAGTACTTC.